A selection of T cell receptor beta chains follows, all from one sample in a study of PD-1 blockade in classical Hodgkin lymphoma. Clones were read by immunoSEQ multiplex PCR, and TCRdb kept only the in-frame ones, dropping some. The table records 64,000 or so clones, less than 95% of them present only once. The material sequenced was peripheral blood mononuclear cells (PBMCs), taken before the fourth cycle of nivolumab. The origin of the receptors is a human donor with classical Hodgkin lymphoma. The CDR3 runs from the conserved cysteine through the conserved F or W. The order of the fields is clone size, V gene, J gene, D gene, CDR3 protein, CDR3 DNA. The D gene is left open where the match is weak. Size is stated for part of the rows, as once, few or many counts, or as a class when the clone is expanded.

few	TRBV6-5	TRBJ1-1	.	CASRSVNTEAFF	TGTGCCAGCAGGTCTGTGAACACTGAAGCTTTCTTT
.	TRBV30	TRBJ1-5	TRBD1	CAWGTGSQPQHF	TGTGCCTGGGGGACAGGGAGTCAGCCCCAGCATTTT
few	TRBV6-6	TRBJ1-6	.	CASRYDGGSPLHF	TGTGCCAGCAGGTACGATGGGGGTTCACCCCTCCACTTT
.	TRBV5-4	TRBJ2-3	.	CASSLVGTSPTDTQYF	TGTGCCAGCAGCTTGGTCGGGACTTCCCCCACAGATACGCAGTATTTT
.	TRBV2	TRBJ1-1	.	CASTAGTPYTEAFF	TGTGCCAGCACCGCCGGGACACCATACACTGAAGCTTTCTTT
.	TRBV28	TRBJ1-1	.	CASSLLGNTEAFF	TGTGCCAGCAGTTTATTAGGGAACACTGAAGCTTTCTTT
.	TRBV10-3	TRBJ1-3	.	CAISDPRLGTGNTIYF	TGTGCCATCAGTGACCCCCGTTTGGGGACTGGAAACACCATATATTTT
.	TRBV10-3	TRBJ2-1	.	CAISKSYGTGNNEQFF	TGTGCCATCAGCAAATCTTACGGGACGGGAAACAATGAGCAGTTCTTC
.	TRBV7-2	TRBJ2-1	.	CASSLGDIGYEQFF	TGTGCCAGCAGCCTAGGGGATATTGGTTATGAGCAGTTCTTC
.	TRBV2	TRBJ2-7	.	CASKGDSRRGQYF	TGTGCCAGCAAAGGGGACTCCCGGCGGGGGCAGTACTTC
few	TRBV7-9	TRBJ2-1	TRBD1	CASSLETQGPGNEQFF	TGTGCCAGCAGCTTAGAGACACAGGGGCCAGGGAATGAGCAGTTCTTC
.	TRBV5-1	TRBJ1-6	.	CASSHDTTNSPLHF	TGCGCCAGCAGCCATGACACAACAAATTCACCCCTCCACTTT
.	TRBV7-9	TRBJ1-6	.	CASSPDTYNSPLHF	TGTGCCAGCAGCCCGGACACATATAATTCACCCCTCCACTTT
.	TRBV19	TRBJ1-1	.	CASSPWTARNTEAFF	TGTGCCAGTAGCCCTTGGACAGCAAGGAACACTGAAGCTTTCTTT
.	TRBV7-9	TRBJ1-4	.	CASSWGEFEKLFF	TGTGCCAGCAGCTGGGGGGAATTCGAAAAACTGTTTTTT
.	TRBV28	TRBJ1-3	TRBD1	CASSSGGTVRDSGNTIYF	TGTGCCAGCAGCTCAGGGGGGACCGTTCGTGACTCTGGAAACACCATATATTTT
once	TRBV5-1	TRBJ2-2	TRBD2	CASASGGSGELFF	TGCGCCAGCGCTAGCGGGGGATCCGGGGAGCTGTTTTTT